The rows below give T cell receptor beta chains drawn from one sample of a study of shared clonotypes between healthy human individuals. Clones were read by immunoSEQ multiplex PCR, and TCRdb kept only the in-frame ones, dropping some. The data hold fewer than 2.5 million clones, with over 85% observed a single time. The sample consisted of naive CD4+ T cells from PBMCs. These receptors were obtained from a man aged 18-30 years in good health. Some clones in this sample may be carry-over from other donors' samples. The CDR3 runs from the conserved cysteine through the conserved F or W. D genes are given only for firm matches. Where a row states a size, it is once, few, many or the class of an expanded clone; other rows omit it.

j_gene: TRBJ2-1; v_gene: TRBV6-1; abundance: .; d_gene: .; CDR3aa: CASTVVLGSYNEQFF; CDR3nt: TGTGCCAGCACCGTCGTTCTCGGCTCCTACAATGAGCAGTTCTTC
j_gene: TRBJ2-1; v_gene: TRBV5-6; abundance: .; d_gene: .; CDR3aa: CASSLVWTEVYNEQFF; CDR3nt: TGTGCCAGCAGCTTGGTGTGGACAGAAGTCTACAATGAGCAGTTCTTC
j_gene: TRBJ2-1; v_gene: TRBV10-1; abundance: .; d_gene: .; CDR3aa: CASRSRLVPSTYNEQFF; CDR3nt: TGCGCCAGCAGAAGCAGACTAGTCCCATCAACTTACAATGAGCAGTTCTTC
j_gene: TRBJ1-2; v_gene: TRBV5-1; abundance: .; d_gene: TRBD1; CDR3aa: CASSFRQGYSDGYTF; CDR3nt: TGCGCCAGCAGCTTCCGACAGGGTTATAGTGATGGCTACACCTTC
j_gene: TRBJ2-2; v_gene: TRBV2; abundance: .; d_gene: TRBD1; CDR3aa: CASSVRDRGSGTGELFF; CDR3nt: TGTGCCAGCAGTGTACGGGACAGGGGAAGCGGCACCGGGGAGCTGTTTTTT
j_gene: TRBJ1-5; v_gene: TRBV9; abundance: .; d_gene: .; CDR3aa: CASSGGAGQPQHF; CDR3nt: TGTGCCAGCAGCGGCGGGGCCGGCCAGCCCCAGCATTTT
j_gene: TRBJ2-7; v_gene: TRBV18; abundance: .; d_gene: .; CDR3aa: CASSPRQASSYEQYF; CDR3nt: TGTGCCAGCTCACCTAGACAGGCGTCCTCCTACGAGCAGTACTTC
j_gene: TRBJ1-1; v_gene: TRBV7-9; abundance: .; d_gene: TRBD1; CDR3aa: CASSREDREAFF; CDR3nt: TGTGCCAGCAGCCGAGAGGACAGGGAAGCTTTCTTT
j_gene: TRBJ1-3; v_gene: TRBV6-6; abundance: .; d_gene: TRBD1; CDR3aa: CASSYWGQGGNTIYF; CDR3nt: TGTGCCAGCAGTTACTGGGGACAGGGAGGAAACACCATATATTTT
j_gene: TRBJ2-7; v_gene: TRBV18; abundance: .; d_gene: TRBD1; CDR3aa: CASSPVGQGMIEQYF; CDR3nt: TGTGCCAGCTCACCAGTGGGACAGGGCATGATCGAGCAGTACTTC
j_gene: TRBJ2-2; v_gene: TRBV18; abundance: .; d_gene: .; CDR3aa: CASSPAPPNTGELFF; CDR3nt: TGTGCCAGCTCACCAGCCCCACCGAACACCGGGGAGCTGTTTTTT
j_gene: TRBJ2-1; v_gene: TRBV11-3; abundance: .; d_gene: .; CDR3aa: CASSLGGERAMNEQFF; CDR3nt: TGTGCCAGCAGCTTAGGGGGGGAGAGGGCGATGAATGAGCAGTTCTTC
j_gene: TRBJ2-2; v_gene: TRBV28; abundance: .; d_gene: .; CDR3aa: CASSSAGEDTGELFF; CDR3nt: TGTGCCAGTTCCTCGGCCGGGGAGGACACCGGGGAGCTGTTTTTT
j_gene: TRBJ1-1; v_gene: TRBV5-5; abundance: .; d_gene: TRBD1; CDR3aa: CASSWGTGLNTEAFF; CDR3nt: TGTGCCAGCAGCTGGGGGACAGGGCTGAACACTGAAGCTTTCTTT
j_gene: TRBJ1-1; v_gene: TRBV28; abundance: .; d_gene: .; CDR3aa: CASSSGTTTEAFF; CDR3nt: TGTGCCAGCAGTTCCGGGACAACCACTGAAGCTTTCTTT
j_gene: TRBJ2-7; v_gene: TRBV14; abundance: .; d_gene: TRBD2; CDR3aa: CASSPTIGASGRPSYEQYF; CDR3nt: TGTGCCAGCAGCCCCACGATAGGGGCTAGCGGGAGGCCCTCCTACGAGCAGTACTTC
j_gene: TRBJ2-7; v_gene: TRBV6-5; abundance: .; d_gene: .; CDR3aa: CASSAGIPPYEQYF; CDR3nt: TGTGCCAGCAGCGCAGGGATTCCCCCCTACGAGCAGTACTTC
j_gene: TRBJ2-7; v_gene: TRBV5-7; abundance: .; d_gene: TRBD2; CDR3aa: CASSHGLAGGYEQYF; CDR3nt: TGTGCCAGCAGCCATGGACTAGCGGGAGGGTACGAGCAGTACTTC
j_gene: TRBJ2-7; v_gene: TRBV29-1; abundance: once; d_gene: .; CDR3aa: CSVELRGDEQYF; CDR3nt: TGCAGCGTTGAATTACGGGGAGACGAGCAGTACTTC
j_gene: TRBJ2-2; v_gene: TRBV5-5; abundance: .; d_gene: .; CDR3aa: CASSPPLNTGELFF; CDR3nt: TGTGCCAGCAGCCCTCCCCTGAACACCGGGGAGCTGTTTTTT
j_gene: TRBJ2-7; v_gene: TRBV29-1; abundance: once; d_gene: .; CDR3aa: CSVRDSRHEQYF; CDR3nt: TGCAGCGTCCGGGACTCTCGCCACGAGCAGTACTTC
j_gene: TRBJ2-7; v_gene: TRBV5-4; abundance: .; d_gene: .; CDR3aa: CASSLGQAVAEQYF; CDR3nt: TGTGCCAGCAGCCTCGGACAAGCGGTGGCGGAGCAGTACTTC
j_gene: TRBJ2-3; v_gene: TRBV7-2; abundance: once; d_gene: .; CDR3aa: CASSLLPGSRTDTQYF; CDR3nt: TGTGCCAGCAGCTTGCTCCCAGGGTCTCGCACAGATACGCAGTATTTT
j_gene: TRBJ2-7; v_gene: TRBV6-6; abundance: .; d_gene: .; CDR3aa: CASSYRGSFYEQYF; CDR3nt: TGTGCCAGCAGTTACCGGGGTTCCTTCTACGAGCAGTACTTC
j_gene: TRBJ1-1; v_gene: TRBV7-3; abundance: .; d_gene: .; CDR3aa: CASSPLVGTEAFF; CDR3nt: TGTGCCAGCAGCCCCCTGGTTGGTACTGAAGCTTTCTTT
j_gene: TRBJ1-2; v_gene: TRBV9; abundance: .; d_gene: .; CDR3aa: CASSVAPGAGGYTF; CDR3nt: TGTGCCAGCAGCGTAGCCCCAGGGGCAGGGGGCTACACCTTC
j_gene: TRBJ2-1; v_gene: TRBV5-1; abundance: .; d_gene: TRBD2; CDR3aa: CASSLGGTSGSYNEQFF; CDR3nt: TGCGCCAGCAGCTTGGGAGGGACTAGCGGCTCCTACAATGAGCAGTTCTTC
j_gene: TRBJ1-3; v_gene: TRBV5-1; abundance: .; d_gene: TRBD1; CDR3aa: CASSLTGGGNTIYF; CDR3nt: TGCGCCAGCAGCCTGACAGGGGGCGGAAACACCATATATTTT
j_gene: TRBJ2-3; v_gene: TRBV4-1; abundance: .; d_gene: TRBD2; CDR3aa: CASSPTIAGSYTDTQYF; CDR3nt: TGCGCCAGCAGCCCTACCATAGCGGGATCCTACACAGATACGCAGTATTTT
j_gene: TRBJ2-1; v_gene: TRBV7-3; abundance: .; d_gene: TRBD2; CDR3aa: CASSSGTSSLSSYNEQFF; CDR3nt: TGTGCCAGCAGTTCCGGGACTAGCTCCCTAAGCTCCTACAATGAGCAGTTCTTC
j_gene: TRBJ1-5; v_gene: TRBV2; abundance: .; d_gene: TRBD1; CDR3aa: CASRDRAPGSNQPQHF; CDR3nt: TGTGCCAGCCGGGACAGGGCACCAGGATCCAATCAGCCCCAGCATTTT
j_gene: TRBJ2-1; v_gene: TRBV5-4; abundance: .; d_gene: TRBD2; CDR3aa: CASSTTSGTYNEQFF; CDR3nt: TGTGCCAGCAGCACTACTAGCGGTACCTACAATGAGCAGTTCTTC
j_gene: TRBJ2-5; v_gene: TRBV5-1; abundance: .; d_gene: TRBD1; CDR3aa: CASSSGQGMETQYF; CDR3nt: TGCGCCAGCAGCTCGGGACAGGGCATGGAGACCCAGTACTTC
j_gene: TRBJ1-5; v_gene: TRBV2; abundance: .; d_gene: .; CDR3aa: CASSNAQLSGPQHF; CDR3nt: TGTGCCAGCAGTAACGCACAGCTGTCTGGGCCCCAGCATTTT
j_gene: TRBJ2-3; v_gene: TRBV27; abundance: .; d_gene: TRBD1; CDR3aa: CASSLWGQFTDTQYF; CDR3nt: TGTGCCAGCAGTTTGTGGGGACAGTTCACAGATACGCAGTATTTT
j_gene: TRBJ2-1; v_gene: TRBV9; abundance: .; d_gene: .; CDR3aa: CASSPRGRDPGEQFF; CDR3nt: TGTGCCAGCAGCCCGAGGGGGAGGGACCCAGGTGAGCAGTTCTTC
j_gene: TRBJ2-1; v_gene: TRBV12-5; abundance: .; d_gene: .; CDR3aa: CASGLGQGLQGMPYNEQFF; CDR3nt: TGTGCTAGTGGTTTGGGGCAAGGGTTACAGGGCATGCCCTACAATGAGCAGTTCTTC
j_gene: TRBJ1-3; v_gene: TRBV9; abundance: .; d_gene: .; CDR3aa: CASSPKVGGSGNTIYF; CDR3nt: TGTGCCAGCAGCCCAAAGGTGGGGGGCTCTGGAAACACCATATATTTT
j_gene: TRBJ2-6; v_gene: TRBV5-1; abundance: .; d_gene: .; CDR3aa: CASSLAGSLSGANVLTF; CDR3nt: TGCGCCAGCAGCTTGGCGGGCAGTCTCTCTGGGGCCAACGTCCTGACTTTC
j_gene: TRBJ1-1; v_gene: TRBV7-7; abundance: .; d_gene: .; CDR3aa: CASSYNRNTEAFF; CDR3nt: TGTGCCAGCAGCTACAACCGTAACACTGAAGCTTTCTTT
j_gene: TRBJ2-5; v_gene: TRBV6-5; abundance: .; d_gene: TRBD1; CDR3aa: CASRENRGSGETQYF; CDR3nt: TGTGCCAGCAGAGAAAACAGGGGGTCTGGGGAGACCCAGTACTTC